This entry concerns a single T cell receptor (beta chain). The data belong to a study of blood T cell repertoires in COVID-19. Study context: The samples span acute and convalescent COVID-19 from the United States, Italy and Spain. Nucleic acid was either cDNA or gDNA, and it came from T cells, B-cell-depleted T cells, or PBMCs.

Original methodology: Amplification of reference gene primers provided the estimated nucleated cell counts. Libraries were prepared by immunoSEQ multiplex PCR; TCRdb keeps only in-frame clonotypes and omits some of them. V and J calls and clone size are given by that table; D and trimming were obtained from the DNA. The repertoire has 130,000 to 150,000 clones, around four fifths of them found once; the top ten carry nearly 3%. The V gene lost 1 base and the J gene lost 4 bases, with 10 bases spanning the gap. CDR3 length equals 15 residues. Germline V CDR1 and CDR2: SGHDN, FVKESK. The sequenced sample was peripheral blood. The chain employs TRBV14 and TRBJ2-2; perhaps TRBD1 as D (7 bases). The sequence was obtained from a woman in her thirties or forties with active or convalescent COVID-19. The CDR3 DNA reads TGTGCCAGCAGCCAAGTGCAGGGGGGCACCGGGGAGCTGTTTTTT. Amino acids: CASSQVQGGTGELFF. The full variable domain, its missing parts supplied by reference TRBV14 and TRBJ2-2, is EAGVTQFPSHSVIEKGQTVTLRCDPISGHDNLYWYRRVMGKEIKFLLHFVKESKQDESGMPNNRFLAERTGGTYSTLKVQPAELEDSGVYFCASSQVQGGTGELFFGEGSRLTVL.